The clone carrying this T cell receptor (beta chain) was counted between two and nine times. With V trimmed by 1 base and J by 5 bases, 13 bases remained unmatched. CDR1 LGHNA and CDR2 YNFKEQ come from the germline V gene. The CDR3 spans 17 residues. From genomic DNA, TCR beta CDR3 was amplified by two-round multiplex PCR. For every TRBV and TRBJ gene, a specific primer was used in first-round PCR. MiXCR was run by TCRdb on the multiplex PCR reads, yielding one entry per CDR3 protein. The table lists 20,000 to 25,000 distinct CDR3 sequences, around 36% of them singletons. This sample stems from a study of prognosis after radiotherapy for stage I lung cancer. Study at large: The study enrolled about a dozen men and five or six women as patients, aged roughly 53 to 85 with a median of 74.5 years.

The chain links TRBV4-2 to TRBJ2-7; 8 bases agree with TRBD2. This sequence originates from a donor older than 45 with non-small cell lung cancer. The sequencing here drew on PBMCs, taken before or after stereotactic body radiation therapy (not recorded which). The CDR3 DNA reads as TGTGCCAGCAGCCAAGGTCCACCCGGGAGGGCCGAGGACGAGCAGTACTTC. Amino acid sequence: CASSQGPPGRAEDEQYF.